There are a few counts of the clone carrying this TCR beta chain. The antigen remains unidentified. The data were obtained in a study of beta chain features in type 1 diabetes. At the level of the study: Examination covered roughly 100,000,000 sorted cells spanning all samples.

What was sequenced were expressed TCRB transcripts, since all of the isolated RNA had been reverse transcribed. Sequencing was performed with immunoSEQ multiplex PCR; in TCRdb, only in-frame clones are kept and a portion is missing. This sample carries 150,000 to 200,000 clones, around 63% of them seen once, and the ten largest clones take about 0.1%. V lost 4 bases, J lost 4 bases, and 10 bases lay in between. The CDR3 runs 13 residues. Germline CDR1 and CDR2: SGHNT and YYREEE (reference sequence). Study-wide results and limits: TCRB CDR3s were moderately but significantly shorter in Type 1 diabetes patients in all four CD4+ subsets.

Material for sequencing was naive CD4+ T cells from blood. This TCR derives from a man aged 25 to 45 with type 1 diabetes. This chain links TRBV5-4 with TRBJ2-3; D call uncertain. The CDR3, as DNA: TGTGCCAGCAGCCCGTGGGCCGCAGATACGCAGTATTTT. Amino acids: CASSPWAADTQYF.